The next 24 T cell receptor beta chains were all read from a single sample in a study of cytomegalovirus exposure and HLA in healthy donors. Profiled with immunoSEQ multiplex PCR; TCRdb holds only in-frame clones, not every one. The sample includes 120,000 or so clones, over 85% of them seen just once. The material sequenced was PBMCs. These receptor sequences come from a woman aged 18 to 35 in good health and CMV-seronegative.

This clone was picked up a small number of times. The J gene is TRBJ2-1, the V gene TRBV9; 7 positions match TRBD2. Unmatched junction bases numbered 8, after V lost 0 bases and J lost 8 bases. The CDR3 length is 15 residues. From germline, CDR1 is SGDLS and CDR2 YYNGEE. CDR3 bases: TGTGCCAGCAGCGTAGGTCTAGCTGCGGGAGATGAGCAGTTCTTC. As protein: CASSVGLAAGDEQFF.

The chain employs TRBV7-9 and TRBJ2-6, with D possibly matching TRBD2 (7 bases). There are 15 residues in the CDR3. V lost 7 bases, J lost 4 bases, and 14 bases lay in between. CDR1 is SEHNR, CDR2 FQNEAQ, per germline (reference sequence). CDR3: CASTMGGAGANVLTF. The CDR3 DNA is TGTGCCAGCACCATGGGGGGGGCCGGGGCCAACGTCCTGACTTTC.

In this sample, this clone turned up a few times. This rearrangement joins TRBV6-6 to TRBJ2-1; the D is unclear. V shed 0 bases and J shed 9 bases, with 12 bases lying between them. This CDR3 has 14 residues. Germline V gives CDR1 MNHNY, CDR2 SVGAGI (reference sequence). CDR3 protein: CASSYSKVAGEQFF. The CDR3 DNA reads TGTGCCAGCAGTTACTCGAAAGTAGCCGGTGAGCAGTTCTTC.

The chain employs TRBV19 and TRBJ1-1, with 7 nucleotides matching TRBD1. Germline CDR1 LNHDA, CDR2 SQIVND (reference sequence). The CDR3 spans 14 residues. Trimming at V came to 6 bases and at J to 4 bases, leaving 8 bases not matched to a gene. CDR3: CASSYYTGVTEAFF. In DNA form, the CDR3 reads TGTGCCAGTAGCTACTATACAGGGGTCACTGAAGCTTTCTTT.

The chain is built from TRBV27 and TRBJ2-7, with 7 nucleotides matching TRBD1. Germline loops: CDR1 MNHEY, CDR2 SMNVEV (reference sequence). The V segment lost 2 bases and the J segment 5 bases; nucleotides outside the gene matches: 12. The CDR3 loop spans 16 amino acids. In DNA, the CDR3 is TGTGCCAGCAGTTTACCAGGGGGACCCCCGTGGGACGAGCAGTACTTC. Its protein is CASSLPGGPPWDEQYF.

The chain couples TRBV5-1 to TRBJ2-7; 9 positions match TRBD2. CDR3 length equals 16 residues. The trim removed 6 bases at V and 1 base at J, leaving 11 bases unmatched. Germline CDR1 and CDR2: SGHRS and YFSETQ. This CDR3 is CASTDNIAGASYEQYF. For the CDR3, the DNA is TGCGCCAGCACCGATAACATAGCGGGGGCGTCCTACGAGCAGTACTTC. The variable domain in full, with the rest retrieved from reference TRBV5-1 and TRBJ2-7, is KAGVTQTPRYLIKTRGQQVTLSCSPISGHRSVSWYQQTPGQGLQFLFEYFSETQRNKGNFPGRFSGRQFSNSRSEMNVSTLELGDSALYLCASTDNIAGASYEQYFGPGTRLTVT.

The rearrangement links TRBV2 to TRBJ2-1; 9 bases align to TRBD2. Germline V gene data show CDR1 as SNHLY and CDR2 as FYNNEI. The CDR3 loop spans 13 amino acids. V lost 7 bases to trimming and J lost 6 bases; unmatched junction nucleotides: 4. The CDR3 DNA follows: TGTGCCAGCAAGGGACTAGCCCCCAATGAGCAGTTCTTC. Its protein is CASKGLAPNEQFF.

This sequence joins TRBV5-1 and TRBJ2-3, with TRBD2 matching 7 bases. Germline V gene lookup returns CDR1 SGHRS and CDR2 YFSETQ. The CDR3 is 18 residues long. Trimming removed 5 bases from V and 2 bases from J; junction bases left unmatched: 17. The CDR3 sequence: CASRRKAGYQDITDTQYF. The CDR3 coding sequence is TGCGCCAGCAGACGGAAAGCGGGATACCAGGACATCACAGATACGCAGTATTTT. Based on the CDR3 plus reference TRBV5-1 and TRBJ2-3, the full variable domain is KAGVTQTPRYLIKTRGQQVTLSCSPISGHRSVSWYQQTPGQGLQFLFEYFSETQRNKGNFPGRFSGRQFSNSRSEMNVSTLELGDSALYLCASRRKAGYQDITDTQYFGPGTRLTVL.

The chain recombines TRBV7-3 with TRBJ1-1; tentatively, D is TRBD1 (5 bases). The CDR3 consists of 13 residues. V shed 5 bases and J shed 3 bases, with 10 bases lying between them. The germline V gene encodes CDR1 SGHTA and CDR2 FQGTGA. The CDR3 DNA reads TGTGCCAGCAGCACCGACAGATACACTGAAGCTTTCTTT. Translated, it gives CASSTDRYTEAFF. Full variable domain (outside the CDR3, taken from reference TRBV7-3 and TRBJ1-1): GAGVSQTPSNKVTEKGKYVELRCDPISGHTALYWYRQSLGQGPEFLIYFQGTGAADDSGLPNDRFFAVRPEGSVSTLKIQRTERGDSAVYLCASSTDRYTEAFFGQGTRLTVV.

The chain is built from TRBV2 and TRBJ2-5; 13 bases agree with TRBD2. Unmatched junction bases numbered 5, after V lost 6 bases and J lost 7 bases. This CDR3 is 14 amino acids long. Germline CDR1 reads SNHLY; CDR2 reads FYNNEI. CDR3 region: CASSVTSGGRTQYF. The CDR3 region has the DNA TGTGCCAGCAGCGTGACTAGCGGGGGGCGGACCCAGTACTTC.

V gene TRBV5-1 combines with J gene TRBJ2-1, with 11 bases aligning to TRBD2. Germline-derived CDR1 and CDR2 are SGHRS and YFSETQ. V dropped 0 bases and J dropped 6; count of bases not matched to a gene: 5. There are 16 residues in the CDR3. The CDR3 region is CASSLVFSGGANEQFF. CDR3 coding DNA: TGCGCCAGCAGCTTGGTCTTTAGCGGGGGGGCCAATGAGCAGTTCTTC.

The gene calls are TRBV12-2 and TRBJ2-1; the table calls TRBD2, which could not be checked here. TRBV12-2 is assigned pseudogene status. This CDR3 spans 18 amino acids. The CDR3 DNA sequence: TGTGCAAGTCGCTTAGCGGACGATGCGGCGGGGCCGTACAATGAGCAGTTCTTC. Amino acid sequence: CASRLADDAAGPYNEQFF.

The chain recombines TRBV6-5 with TRBJ2-3, with 12 bases fitting TRBD2. The CDR3 is made up of 15 amino acids. Unmatched junction bases numbered 3, after V lost 6 bases and J lost 2 bases. The V gene's germline CDR1 is MNHEY and CDR2 SVGAGI. DNA for the CDR3: TGTGCCAGCAGCCGACTAGCGGGGGACACAGATACGCAGTATTTT. Protein sequence: CASSRLAGDTDTQYF.

CDR3 DNA: TGTGCCAGCAGCCCCCTCGCGGGAGTAGGCGATACGCAGTATTTT. It translates to CASSPLAGVGDTQYF. The chain recombines TRBV9 with TRBJ2-3; 7 positions agree with TRBD2. V trimming: 4 bases; J trimming: 6 bases; junction bases outside the gene matches: 11. The CDR3 runs to 15 residues. Germline lookup yields CDR1 SGDLS and CDR2 YYNGEE. The complete variable domain, with remaining parts taken from reference TRBV9 and TRBJ2-3, reads DSGVTQTPKHLITATGQRVTLRCSPRSGDLSVYWYQQSLDQGLQFLIQYYNGEERAKGNILERFSAQQFPDLHSELNLSSLELGDSALYFCASSPLAGVGDTQYFGPGTRLTVL.

The CDR3 bases are TGTGCCAGTGGAGACAGGGGTCGACTGGCGAGCAATCAGCCCCAGCATTTT. Protein sequence: CASGDRGRLASNQPQHF. J is TRBJ1-5 and V is TRBV19; 8 positions match TRBD1. V trimming: 8 bases; J trimming: 1 base; junction bases outside the gene matches: 13. This CDR3 spans 17 amino acids. Germline-derived CDR1 and CDR2 are LNHDA and SQIVND (reference sequence).

The V and J genes are TRBV5-4 and TRBJ2-1, with 8 nucleotides matching TRBD2. The CDR3 runs to 15 residues. Losses at the gene ends were 1 base for V and 4 bases for J; bases not matched to a gene: 4. Germline CDR1 reads SGHNT; CDR2 reads YYREEE (reference sequence). In DNA form, the CDR3 reads TGTGCCAGCAGCTTGAAGCGGGAGAAATACAATGAGCAGTTCTTC. The encoded protein is CASSLKREKYNEQFF. Complete variable domain (other parts from reference TRBV5-4 and TRBJ2-1): ETGVTQSPTHLIKTRGQQVTLRCSSQSGHNTVSWYQQALGQGPQFIFQYYREEENGRGNFPPRFSGLQFPNYSSELNVNALELDDSALYLCASSLKREKYNEQFFGPGTRLTVL.

The count of this clone is one. The V gene is TRBV27, the J gene TRBJ1-4; 8 bases agree with TRBD1. Per germline, CDR1 MNHEY and CDR2 SMNVEV (reference sequence). The CDR3 is 17 amino acids. V was clipped by 7 bases and J by 8 bases; unmatched bases: 18. CDR3 loop: CASTLGGGQGRIEKLFF. The CDR3 bases are TGTGCCAGCACCCTGGGGGGCGGACAGGGTAGGATCGAAAAACTGTTTTTT.

The table lists this clone with a count of one. DNA of the CDR3: TGTGCCAGCTCACCAGTGACAGGGGAGGTTGAGCAGTTCTTC. Its protein is CASSPVTGEVEQFF. J is TRBJ2-1 and V is TRBV18, with 8 bases aligning to TRBD1. Germline V gives CDR1 KGHSH, CDR2 LQKENI. Unmatched junction bases numbered 6, after V lost 2 bases and J lost 9 bases. CDR3 size: 14 residues.

The V call is TRBV4-3, the J call TRBJ2-5, with D hard to call. V was cut by 3 bases and J by 3 bases, with 17 bases left in between. CDR1 is LGHNA and CDR2 is YSLEER in the germline V gene. CDR3 length: 16 amino acids. For the CDR3, the DNA is TGCGCCAGCAGCCACGGCGGCACCCGGTCGAAAGAGACCCAGTACTTC. This codes for CASSHGGTRSKETQYF.

The rearrangement joins TRBV2 to TRBJ2-5; TRBD1 is a possible D gene (5 bases). Germline CDR1 is SNHLY and CDR2 is FYNNEI. This CDR3 spans 11 amino acids. The V gene lost 9 bases and the J gene lost 4 bases, with 9 bases spanning the gap. CDR3 coding DNA: TGTGCCAGTAGAGACAGAGAGACCCAGTACTTC. Its translation: CASRDRETQYF. The variable domain in full, completed from reference TRBV2 and TRBJ2-5, reads EPEVTQTPSHQVTQMGQEVILRCVPISNHLYFYWYRQILGQKVEFLVSFYNNEISEKSEIFDDQFSVERPDGSNFTLKIRSTKLEDSAMYFCASRDRETQYFGPGTRLLVL.

The chain links TRBV11-2 to TRBJ1-2; TRBD1 agrees at 8 bases. V dropped 5 bases and J dropped 4; count of bases not matched to a gene: 3. CDR1 is SGHAT and CDR2 is FQNNGV in the germline V gene. This CDR3 contains 13 residues. Here the CDR3 DNA reads TGTGCCAGCAGCGGACAGGGAGGCTATGGCTACACCTTC. Encoded protein: CASSGQGGYGYTF.

The chain links TRBV28 to TRBJ1-1, with a weak D call TRBD1 (5 bases). Germline loops: CDR1 MDHEN, CDR2 SYDVKM. This CDR3 region has 16 residues. V shed 6 bases and J shed 2 bases, with 19 bases lying between them. CDR3 sequence reads: CASSPGVREINTEAFF. The CDR3 nucleotides are TGTGCCAGCAGCCCGGGGGTCAGGGAGATAAACACTGAAGCTTTCTTT. Combining the CDR3 with reference TRBV28 and TRBJ1-1 gives the whole variable domain DVKVTQSSRYLVKRTGEKVFLECVQDMDHENMFWYRQDPGLGLRLIYFSYDVKMKEKGDIPEGYSVSREKKERFSLILESASTNQTSMYLCASSPGVREINTEAFFGQGTRLTVV.

The chain joins TRBV5-1 to TRBJ2-5; 9 bases are shared with TRBD2. J lost 2 bases, V lost 3 bases, and 8 bases had no gene match. Germline V gives CDR1 SGHRS, CDR2 YFSETQ. This CDR3 spans 16 amino acids. The CDR3 DNA sequence: TGCGCCAGCAGCTCAGGCGGGCGGGGGGGTCAAGAGACCCAGTACTTC. This codes for CASSSGGRGGQETQYF.

The chain couples TRBV30 to TRBJ1-2; TRBD1 is a possible D gene (5 bases). The CDR3 totals 17 residues. V lost 3 bases to trimming and J lost 0 bases, with 20 bases between them. The germline V gene has CDR1 GTSNPN and CDR2 SVGIG (reference sequence). The CDR3 nucleotides are TGTGCCTGGAGACAACCCAAATGGACACGTCCTAACTATGGCTACACCTTC. Its protein is CAWRQPKWTRPNYGYTF.